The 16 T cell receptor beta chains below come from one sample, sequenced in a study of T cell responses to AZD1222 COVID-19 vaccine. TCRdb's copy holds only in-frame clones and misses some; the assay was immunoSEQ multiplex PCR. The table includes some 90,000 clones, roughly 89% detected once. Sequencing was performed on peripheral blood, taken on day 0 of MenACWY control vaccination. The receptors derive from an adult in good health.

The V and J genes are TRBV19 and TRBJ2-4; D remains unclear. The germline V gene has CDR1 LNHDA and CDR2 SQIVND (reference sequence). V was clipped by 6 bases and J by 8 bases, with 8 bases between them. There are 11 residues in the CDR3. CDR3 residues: CASRVQDIQYF. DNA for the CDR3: TGTGCCAGTAGGGTCCAAGACATTCAGTACTTC.

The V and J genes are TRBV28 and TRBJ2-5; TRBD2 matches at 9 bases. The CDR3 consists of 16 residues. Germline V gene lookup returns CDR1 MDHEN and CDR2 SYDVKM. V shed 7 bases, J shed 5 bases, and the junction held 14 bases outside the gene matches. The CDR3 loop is CASTHYVSGRGETQYF. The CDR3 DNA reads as TGTGCCAGCACTCATTACGTTAGCGGGAGAGGGGAGACCCAGTACTTC. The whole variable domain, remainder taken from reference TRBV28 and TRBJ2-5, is DVKVTQSSRYLVKRTGEKVFLECVQDMDHENMFWYRQDPGLGLRLIYFSYDVKMKEKGDIPEGYSVSREKKERFSLILESASTNQTSMYLCASTHYVSGRGETQYFGPGTRLLVL.

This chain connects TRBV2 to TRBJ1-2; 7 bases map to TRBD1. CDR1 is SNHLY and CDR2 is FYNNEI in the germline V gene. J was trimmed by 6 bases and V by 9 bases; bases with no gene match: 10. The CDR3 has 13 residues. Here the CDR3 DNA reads TGTGCCAGGGAGACAGGGAGGGGGAATGGCTACACCTTC. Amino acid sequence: CARETGRGNGYTF. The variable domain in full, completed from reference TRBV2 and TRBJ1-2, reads EPEVTQTPSHQVTQMGQEVILRCVPISNHLYFYWYRQILGQKVEFLVSFYNNEISEKSEIFDDQFSVERPDGSNFTLKIRSTKLEDSAMYFCARETGRGNGYTFGSGTRLTVV.

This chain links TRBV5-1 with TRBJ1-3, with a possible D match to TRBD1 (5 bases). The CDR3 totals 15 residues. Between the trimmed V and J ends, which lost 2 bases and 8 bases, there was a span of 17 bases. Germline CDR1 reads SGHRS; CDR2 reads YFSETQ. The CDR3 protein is CASSLSGTVRDTIYF. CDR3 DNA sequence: TGCGCCAGCAGCTTATCCGGGACGGTCCGTGACACCATATATTTT.

The CDR3 sequence is CASSLMPSPLHF. In DNA form, the CDR3 reads TGTGCCAGCAGTTTAATGCCCTCACCCCTCCACTTT. V and J are TRBV12-3 or TRBV12-4 and TRBJ1-6, with D hard to call. This CDR3 region has 12 residues. V lost 2 bases and J lost 10, with 6 bases in between.

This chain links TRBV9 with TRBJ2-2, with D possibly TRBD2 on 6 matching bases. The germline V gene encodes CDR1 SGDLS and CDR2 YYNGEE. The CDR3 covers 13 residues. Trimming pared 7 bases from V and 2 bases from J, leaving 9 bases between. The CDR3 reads CASGGANTGELFF. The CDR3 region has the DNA TGTGCCAGCGGAGGGGCTAACACCGGGGAGCTGTTTTTT.

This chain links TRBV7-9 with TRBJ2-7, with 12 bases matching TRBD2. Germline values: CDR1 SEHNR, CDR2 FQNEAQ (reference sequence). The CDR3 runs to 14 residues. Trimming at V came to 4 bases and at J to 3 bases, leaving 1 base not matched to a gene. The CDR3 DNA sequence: TGTGCCAGCAGCTCGACTAGCGGGAGCTACGAGCAGTACTTC. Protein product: CASSSTSGSYEQYF. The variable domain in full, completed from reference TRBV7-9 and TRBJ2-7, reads DTGVSQNPRHKITKRGQNVTFRCDPISEHNRLYWYRQTLGQGPEFLTYFQNEAQLEKSRLLSDRFSAERPKGSFSTLEIQRTEQGDSAMYLCASSSTSGSYEQYFGPGTRLTVT.

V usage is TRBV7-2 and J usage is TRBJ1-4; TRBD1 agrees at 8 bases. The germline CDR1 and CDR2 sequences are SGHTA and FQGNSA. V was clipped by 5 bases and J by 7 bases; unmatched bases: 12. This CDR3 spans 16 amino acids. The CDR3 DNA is TGTGCCAGCAGCCCTCTGGACAGGGAACGGTCTGAAAAACTGTTTTTT. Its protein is CASSPLDRERSEKLFF.

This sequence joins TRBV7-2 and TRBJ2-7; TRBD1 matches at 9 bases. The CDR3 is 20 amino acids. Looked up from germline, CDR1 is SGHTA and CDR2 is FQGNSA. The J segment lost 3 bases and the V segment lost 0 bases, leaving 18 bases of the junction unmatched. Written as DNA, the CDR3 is TGTGCCAGCAGCTTAGCGCTAAATGGGCGAGGGACAGGGACGTACTACGAGCAGTACTTC. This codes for CASSLALNGRGTGTYYEQYF.

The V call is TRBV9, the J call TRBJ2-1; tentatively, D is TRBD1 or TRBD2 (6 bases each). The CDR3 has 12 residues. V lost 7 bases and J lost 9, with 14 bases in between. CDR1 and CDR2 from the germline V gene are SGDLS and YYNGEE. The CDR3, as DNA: TGTGCCAGCGGTCCCGGGGGCGCTGAGCAGTTCTTC. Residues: CASGPGGAEQFF.

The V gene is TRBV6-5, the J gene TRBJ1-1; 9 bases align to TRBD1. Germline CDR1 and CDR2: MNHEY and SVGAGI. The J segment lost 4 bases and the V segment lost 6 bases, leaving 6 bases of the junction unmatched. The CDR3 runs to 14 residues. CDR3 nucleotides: TGTGCCAGCAGGGTAACAGGGGGCGGCACTGAAGCTTTCTTT. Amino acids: CASRVTGGGTEAFF.

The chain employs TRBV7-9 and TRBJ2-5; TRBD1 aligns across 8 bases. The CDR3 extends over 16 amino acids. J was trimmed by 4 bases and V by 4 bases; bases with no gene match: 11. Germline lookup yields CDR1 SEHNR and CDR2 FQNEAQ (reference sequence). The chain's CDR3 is CASSSGTGGSGETQYF. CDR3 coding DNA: TGTGCCAGCAGCTCCGGGACAGGTGGTTCCGGAGAGACCCAGTACTTC.

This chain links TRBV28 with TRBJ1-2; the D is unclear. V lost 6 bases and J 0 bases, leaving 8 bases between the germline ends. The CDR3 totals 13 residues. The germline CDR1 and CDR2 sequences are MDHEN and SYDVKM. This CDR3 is CASRQSPNYGYTF. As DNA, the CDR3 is TGTGCCAGCAGACAGAGTCCTAACTATGGCTACACCTTC.

This chain's CDR3 is CASGVETQYF. The DNA for the CDR3 is TGTGCCAGCGGGGTCGAGACCCAGTACTTC. The V call is TRBV27, the J call TRBJ2-5; no clear D gene. The CDR3 length is 10 residues. CDR1 is MNHEY and CDR2 is SMNVEV in the germline V gene (reference sequence). V was pared by 8 bases and J by 5 bases, with 6 bases between.

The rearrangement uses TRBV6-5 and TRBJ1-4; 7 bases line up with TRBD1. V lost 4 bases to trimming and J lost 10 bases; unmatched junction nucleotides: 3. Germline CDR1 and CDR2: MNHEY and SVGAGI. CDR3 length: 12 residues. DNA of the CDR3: TGTGCCAGCAGTTTGTCAGGGGGAAAACTGTTTTTT. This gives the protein CASSLSGGKLFF.

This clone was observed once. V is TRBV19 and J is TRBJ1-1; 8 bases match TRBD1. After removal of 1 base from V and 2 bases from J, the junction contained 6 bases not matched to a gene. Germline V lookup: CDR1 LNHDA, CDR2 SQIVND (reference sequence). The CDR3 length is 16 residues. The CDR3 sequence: CASSIGPGGSNTEAFF. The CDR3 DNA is TGTGCCAGTAGTATAGGGCCAGGGGGCTCTAACACTGAAGCTTTCTTT.